This TCR beta chain was sequenced in a study of radiation and T cells in renal cell carcinoma. Profiling relied on immunoSEQ multiplex PCR, and the TCRdb table lists in-frame clones only, not all of them. The sample contains about 100,000 clones, 65% to 90% of which appear only once. Time point in this sample: blood 4 weeks post-SBRT, at nephrectomy. Regarding treatment: 15 Gy SBRT to primary tumor, nephrectomy 4 weeks later. This sequence was found in a man aged 60 to 75 with renal cell carcinoma. The input for sequencing was blood, taken from a patient whose treatment included radiotherapy and nephrectomy.

CDR3 sequence reads: CASSSEGVRETQYF. The DNA of the CDR3 is TGTGCCAGCAGCTCCGAAGGGGTTCGGGAGACCCAGTACTTC. J is TRBJ2-5 and V is TRBV5-6; TRBD1 might be the D (5 bases). V dropped 3 bases and J dropped 5 bases, with 14 bases sitting between them. The CDR3 is 14 amino acids. Germline V gene data show CDR1 as SGHDT and CDR2 as YYEEEE.